The 17 T cell receptor beta chains given below trace back to one sample, sequenced in a study of graft-versus-host responses after intestinal transplantation. Here immunoSEQ multiplex PCR was the method, and the copy in TCRdb shows in-frame clones only, minus some. Here the sample spans some 96,000 clones, around 90% being singletons. This sample comprised PBMCs, obtained roughly 450 days after intestinal transplant. Every receptor here comes from a human patient who received an intestinal transplant, so some T cells may come from the graft donor.

This clone has only a few counts. The V and J genes are TRBV5-1 and TRBJ2-2, with 7 bases lining up with TRBD1. V lost 5 bases and J lost 0; bases outside the gene matches: 4. CDR1 is SGHRS and CDR2 is YFSETQ in the germline V gene. The CDR3 sequence is 15 residues long. CDR3 sequence reads: CASRPGQPNTGELFF. In DNA, the CDR3 is TGCGCCAGCAGACCGGGACAGCCGAACACCGGGGAGCTGTTTTTT. Full variable domain (rest looked up from reference TRBV5-1 and TRBJ2-2): KAGVTQTPRYLIKTRGQQVTLSCSPISGHRSVSWYQQTPGQGLQFLFEYFSETQRNKGNFPGRFSGRQFSNSRSEMNVSTLELGDSALYLCASRPGQPNTGELFFGEGSRLTVL.

The chain links TRBV5-8 to TRBJ2-7, with no clear D. The V end lost 3 bases, the J end lost 4 bases, and 8 bases lay between the germline ends. Germline CDR1 and CDR2: SGHTS and YDEGEE. The CDR3 spans 12 residues. CDR3 residues: CASSWPEYEQYF. In nucleotides, the CDR3 is TGTGCCAGCAGCTGGCCCGAATACGAGCAGTACTTC.

This rearrangement joins TRBV2 to TRBJ1-5; D remains ambiguous. The ends were cut back, 8 bases at V and 3 bases at J, with 11 bases in the middle. Per germline, CDR1 SNHLY and CDR2 FYNNEI. This CDR3 contains 13 residues. CDR3 in amino acids: CASDGEANQPQHF. Written as DNA, the CDR3 is TGTGCCAGCGACGGGGAGGCCAATCAGCCCCAGCATTTT.

This rearrangement joins TRBV5-5 to TRBJ1-4; 8 positions agree with TRBD1. Trimming at V came to 2 bases and at J to 7 bases, leaving 13 bases not matched to a gene. Per germline, CDR1 SGHKS and CDR2 YYEKEE (reference sequence). There are 17 residues in the CDR3. The CDR3 spells CASSLWSGGAQGEKLFF. The DNA for the CDR3 is TGTGCCAGCAGCTTATGGTCAGGGGGCGCCCAGGGTGAAAAACTGTTTTTT.

The chain uses TRBV9 and TRBJ2-1; D is unresolved. V was clipped by 4 bases and J by 8 bases, with 19 bases between them. This CDR3 spans 15 amino acids. Germline CDR1 is SGDLS and CDR2 is YYNGEE. In DNA form, the CDR3 reads TGTGCCAGCAGCCCCACCCTGGGCGGAGCCCATGAGCAGTTCTTC. Its translation is CASSPTLGGAHEQFF.

The V call is TRBV19, the J call TRBJ1-6; D is undetermined. The CDR3 covers 16 residues. Germline V CDR1 and CDR2: LNHDA, SQIVND (reference sequence). V dropped 4 bases and J dropped 7 bases, with 17 bases sitting between them. CDR3 DNA sequence: TGTGCCAGTAGTAAGCGCCCCCCCGAGGCCAATTCACCCCTCCACTTT. Its translation: CASSKRPPEANSPLHF.

This clone was seen only once. The chain uses TRBV5-5 and TRBJ1-6; no clear D. Trimming left V 0 bases short and J 11 bases short, with 12 bases between. The CDR3 sequence is 14 residues long. CDR1 and CDR2 from the germline V gene are SGHKS and YYEKEE (reference sequence). This CDR3 is CASSLGPTDPPLHF. The CDR3, as DNA: TGTGCCAGCAGCTTGGGTCCGACGGATCCACCCCTCCACTTT. The full variable domain, in which reference TRBV5-5 and TRBJ1-6 provide the parts outside the CDR3, is DAGVTQSPTHLIKTRGQQVTLRCSPISGHKSVSWYQQVLGQGPQFIFQYYEKEERGRGNFPDRFSARQFPNYSSELNVNALLLGDSALYLCASSLGPTDPPLHFGNGTRLTVT.

The chain couples TRBV6-4 to TRBJ2-1, with unresolved D. CDR1 and CDR2 (germline): MRHNA, SNTAGT. This CDR3 spans 11 amino acids. The V end lost 0 bases, the J end lost 15 bases, and 9 bases lay between the germline ends. The CDR3 here is CASSDSLVWFF. CDR3 nucleotide sequence: TGTGCCAGCAGTGACTCCCTAGTTTGGTTCTTC.

The chain links TRBV2 to TRBJ2-5; D may be TRBD1 or TRBD2 (5 bases each). Germline CDR1 and CDR2: SNHLY and FYNNEI. V dropped 6 bases and J dropped 5 bases, with 13 bases sitting between them. The CDR3 sequence is 13 residues long. CDR3 nucleotide sequence: TGTGCCAGCAGGGGGGTCCAGAGCGAGACCCAGTACTTC. Protein: CASRGVQSETQYF.

This chain uses TRBV2 with TRBJ1-1; 8 bases align to TRBD1. The CDR3 runs 15 residues. V lost 4 bases to trimming and J lost 0 bases; unmatched junction nucleotides: 4. Germline loops: CDR1 SNHLY, CDR2 FYNNEI. The CDR3 DNA sequence: TGTGCCAGCAGTGCTCGGACAGGGATGAACACTGAAGCTTTCTTT. Amino acids: CASSARTGMNTEAFF.

The chain carries TRBV6-5 and TRBJ1-3; D ambiguous. The CDR3 contains 13 residues. With 5 bases removed from V and 0 bases from J, the gap between germline ends came to 5 bases. The V gene's germline CDR1 is MNHEY and CDR2 SVGAGI. In nucleotides, the CDR3 is TGTGCCAGCAGTACAGACTCTGGAAACACCATATATTTT. The encoded protein is CASSTDSGNTIYF.

CDR3 in amino acids: CASSARQGGTEAFF. The CDR3 nucleotides are TGTGCCAGCAGTGCCCGACAGGGAGGGACTGAAGCTTTCTTT. This chain joins TRBV6-5 and TRBJ1-1; 7 bases match TRBD1. Germline lookup yields CDR1 MNHEY and CDR2 SVGAGI. This CDR3 has 14 residues. V trimming: 5 bases; J trimming: 5 bases; junction bases outside the gene matches: 8.

This clone came up once. The chain links TRBV7-2 to TRBJ1-1, with D possibly matching TRBD1 (5 bases). V gave up 6 bases and J gave up 5 bases, with 13 bases separating them. The CDR3 is made up of 13 amino acids. The germline V gene has CDR1 SGHTA and CDR2 FQGNSA. CDR3 coding DNA: TGTGCCAGCAGTTCAGGGTGGGGTACTGAAGCTTTCTTT. Amino acids: CASSSGWGTEAFF.

Only a few counts were recorded for this clone. The chain couples TRBV27 to TRBJ1-5; the D is unclear. Between the trimmed V and J ends, which lost 2 bases and 5 bases, there was a span of 7 bases. This CDR3 spans 13 amino acids. Germline assignment: CDR1 MNHEY and CDR2 SMNVEV (reference sequence). The CDR3 sequence is CASSLDGDQPQHF. DNA for the CDR3: TGTGCCAGCAGTTTAGATGGGGATCAGCCCCAGCATTTT.

V usage is TRBV29-1 and J usage is TRBJ1-1; 8 positions agree with TRBD1. V shed 2 bases, J shed 5 bases, and the junction held 7 bases outside the gene matches. Germline V gene data show CDR1 as SQVTM and CDR2 as ANQGSEA. This CDR3 contains 14 residues. The CDR3, as DNA: TGCAGCGTTGAACAGGGGGCTACGCGAACTGAAGCTTTCTTT. Its protein product is CSVEQGATRTEAFF.

The chain has TRBV11-2 and TRBJ2-1; D tentatively fits TRBD1 or TRBD2 (6 bases each). Trimming pared 5 bases from V and 2 bases from J, leaving 10 bases between. Germline-derived CDR1 and CDR2 are SGHAT and FQNNGV. The CDR3 totals 14 residues. CDR3 sequence: CASSGGLAYNEQFF. CDR3 coding DNA: TGTGCCAGCAGCGGGGGGCTAGCCTACAATGAGCAGTTCTTC.

The V and J genes are TRBV5-6 and TRBJ1-2, with 9 positions matching TRBD1. V lost 3 bases, J lost 4 bases, and 7 bases stayed unmatched. Germline CDR1 SGHDT, CDR2 YYEEEE. The CDR3 covers 15 residues. In DNA, the CDR3 is TGTGCCAGCAGCTGGGGACAGGGTACTTCCTATGGCTACACCTTC. This gives the protein CASSWGQGTSYGYTF. The whole variable domain, filled in from reference TRBV5-6 and TRBJ1-2, reads DAGVTQSPTHLIKTRGQQVTLRCSPKSGHDTVSWYQQALGQGPQFIFQYYEEEERQRGNFPDRFSGHQFPNYSSELNVNALLLGDSALYLCASSWGQGTSYGYTFGSGTRLTVV.